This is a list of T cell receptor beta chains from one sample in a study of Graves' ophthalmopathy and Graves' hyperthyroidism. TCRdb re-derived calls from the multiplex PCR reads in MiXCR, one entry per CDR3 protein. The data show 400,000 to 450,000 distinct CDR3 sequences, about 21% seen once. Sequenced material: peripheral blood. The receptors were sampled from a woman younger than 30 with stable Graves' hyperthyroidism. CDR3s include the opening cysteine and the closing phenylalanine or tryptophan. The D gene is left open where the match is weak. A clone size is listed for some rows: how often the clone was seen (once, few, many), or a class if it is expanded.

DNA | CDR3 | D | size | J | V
TGCAGTGCGCCTCCACAGAGCAATCAGCCCCAGCATTTT | CSAPPQSNQPQHF | NA | many | TRBJ1-5 | TRBV20-1
TGTGCCACCAGTCGGGCAGGGGTGGAGACCCAGTACTTC | CATSRAGVETQYF | NA | many | TRBJ2-5 | TRBV24-1
TGTGCCAGCAGTTTTGCAGGGGGGAGTTACGAGCAGTACTTC | CASSFAGGSYEQYF | NA | many | TRBJ2-7 | TRBV12-3/TRBV12-4
TGTGCCATCAGTGGAAAACAGGGGGCACGAGAGACCCAGTACTTC | CAISGKQGARETQYF | TRBD1 | once | TRBJ2-5 | TRBV10-3
TGTGCCAGCAGTTTAACCTTTCTAGCGGCGTACGAGCAGTACTTC | CASSLTFLAAYEQYF | TRBD2 | NA | TRBJ2-7 | TRBV27
TGTGCCAGCAGCACACACTTCCGGGGGACCCAGTACTTC | CASSTHFRGTQYF | NA | many | TRBJ2-5 | TRBV27
TGCGCCAGCAGCCAACGAGGGACTTTGGGCCTTCAGTACTTC | CASSQRGTLGLQYF | NA | many | TRBJ2-4 | TRBV4-3
TGTGCCAGCAGTGAATTATTGGGGGGAGGGTGGCACTTC | CASSELLGGGWHF | TRBD2 | many | TRBJ2-7 | TRBV25-1
TGTGCCAGCAGTCCTACGACAGGGGGGTACGAGCAGTACTTC | CASSPTTGGYEQYF | TRBD1 | NA | TRBJ2-7 | TRBV6-2/TRBV6-3
TGTGCCAGCAGCTTAGAAGGCGGAGGCAGCGGGGGATTAGAGACCCAGTACTTC | CASSLEGGGSGGLETQYF | TRBD2 | NA | TRBJ2-5 | TRBV11-2
TGTGCCAGCAGTTCCCAGGGGGCCCCTTTGAGTACCTTC | CASSSQGAPLSTF | TRBD1 | few | TRBJ1-2 | TRBV28
TGTGCCAGCTCCCCTCGGGGGGATCAAGAGACCCAGTACTTC | CASSPRGDQETQYF | TRBD2 | NA | TRBJ2-5 | TRBV6-1
TGCAGGGGGGACAGGGGGCGGGAGACCCAGTACTTC | CRGDRGRETQYF | TRBD1 | medium-sized | TRBJ2-5 | TRBV20-1
TGTGCCAGCAGTTACGGGAGCGGAGGCATAGGAAACACCATATATTTT | CASSYGSGGIGNTIYF | NA | many | TRBJ1-3 | TRBV6-5
TGTGCCACCAGCGGGGGGGACAGGGGAAGGTCTGAAGCTTTCTTT | CATSGGDRGRSEAFF | TRBD1 | many | TRBJ1-1 | TRBV15
TGCAGTGCCAACACAGGGATGAACACTGAAGCTTTCTTT | CSANTGMNTEAFF | NA | many | TRBJ1-1 | TRBV20-1
TGTGCCAGCAGCCCGAAACAGGGTCTGCTGAACACTGAAGCTTTCTTT | CASSPKQGLLNTEAFF | NA | many | TRBJ1-1 | TRBV11-2
TGTGCCTGGAGTGTATTAGGACGGATCTATGGCTACACCTTC | CAWSVLGRIYGYTF | NA | many | TRBJ1-2 | TRBV30
TGTGCCAGCAGCGCTACTAGCGGGAGAAAAGGGGAGCAGTACTTC | CASSATSGRKGEQYF | TRBD2 | many | TRBJ2-7 | TRBV7-2
TGTGCTAGCAGCCCCGGGTCGCGCGTTAATCAGCCCCAGCATTTT | CASSPGSRVNQPQHF | NA | many | TRBJ1-5 | TRBV7-7
TGTGCTAGTGGTTTATTGACAGGGACTGAAGCTTTCTTT | CASGLLTGTEAFF | TRBD1 | once | TRBJ1-1 | TRBV12-5
TGTGCCAGCTCACCCGGGACAGGTTCGAACGAGCAGTACTTC | CASSPGTGSNEQYF | TRBD1 | NA | TRBJ2-7 | TRBV18
TGTGCCAGCAGTTTTAACAGGGCAAACATTCAGTACTTC | CASSFNRANIQYF | NA | many | TRBJ2-4 | TRBV6-2/TRBV6-3
TGTGCCAGCAATTTAGGGGGAGGGAACACCGGGGAGCTGTTTTTT | CASNLGGGNTGELFF | NA | many | TRBJ2-2 | TRBV12-3/TRBV12-4
TGTGCCTGGAGACCGGTCACAGCGTATGGCTACACCTTC | CAWRPVTAYGYTF | NA | many | TRBJ1-2 | TRBV30
TGCGCCAGCAGCAAAGACAGGGGTGTTGGAAACACCATATATTTT | CASSKDRGVGNTIYF | TRBD1 | many | TRBJ1-3 | TRBV5-1
TGTGCCAGCTCACCAACTAGCGGGAGTGAGACCCAGTACTTC | CASSPTSGSETQYF | TRBD2 | many | TRBJ2-5 | TRBV18
TGTGCTAGTGGTCTGGGACTAGCGGGCTACAATGAGCAGTTCTTC | CASGLGLAGYNEQFF | TRBD2 | many | TRBJ2-1 | TRBV12-5
TGTGCCAGCAGTTTTACGGCCGGGCGGAGCTCCTACGAGCAGTACTTC | CASSFTAGRSSYEQYF | NA | NA | TRBJ2-7 | TRBV12-3/TRBV12-4
TGCGCCAGCAGCCGCAACAGGGAAGCGAATGGCTACACCTTC | CASSRNREANGYTF | NA | many | TRBJ1-2 | TRBV5-1
TGTGCCAGCACCCAGAGCGGAGCAGACACCGGGGAGCTGTTTTTT | CASTQSGADTGELFF | NA | NA | TRBJ2-2 | TRBV12-3/TRBV12-4
TGTGCCAGTAGTGCAGGACAGATTAGCAATCAGCCCCAGCATTTT | CASSAGQISNQPQHF | NA | many | TRBJ1-5 | TRBV19
TGCGCCAGCAGCTTGTCCAACCAAAACATTCAGTACTTC | CASSLSNQNIQYF | NA | many | TRBJ2-4 | TRBV5-1
TGTGCCAGCAGTTTAGGGAACGCAGGGAGTCATGGCTACACCTTC | CASSLGNAGSHGYTF | NA | NA | TRBJ1-2 | TRBV27
TGTGCCAGCAGTCGGGACAGGGGGCGTGGGAGTCATACTACCTACGAGCAGTACTTC | CASSRDRGRGSHTTYEQYF | TRBD1 | many | TRBJ2-7 | TRBV6-5